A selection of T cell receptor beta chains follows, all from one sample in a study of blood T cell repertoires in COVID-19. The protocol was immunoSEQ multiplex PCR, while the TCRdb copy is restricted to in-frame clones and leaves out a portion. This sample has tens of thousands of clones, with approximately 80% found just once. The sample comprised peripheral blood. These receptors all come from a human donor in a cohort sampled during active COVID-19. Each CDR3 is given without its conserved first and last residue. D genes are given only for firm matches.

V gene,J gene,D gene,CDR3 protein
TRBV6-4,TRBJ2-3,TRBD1,ASSDRGQGDTQY
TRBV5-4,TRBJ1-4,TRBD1,ASSAVSGTGDEKLF
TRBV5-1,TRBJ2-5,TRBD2,ASSLEPAGPDKKTQY
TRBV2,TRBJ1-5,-,ASSGTGISNQPQH
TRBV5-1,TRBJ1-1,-,ASSLATQLNTEAF
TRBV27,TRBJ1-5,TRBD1,ASFIQGEGNQPQH
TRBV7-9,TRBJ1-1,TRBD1,ASSSKGDSEAF
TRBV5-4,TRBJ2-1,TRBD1,ASSPPSQGASYNEQF
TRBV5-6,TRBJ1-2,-,ASTPQGGRGYGYT
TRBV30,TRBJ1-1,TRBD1,AWSDRGQSKAF
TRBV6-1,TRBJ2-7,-,ASSEGGEQY
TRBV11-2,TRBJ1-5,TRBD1,ASSLDGTGTQPQH
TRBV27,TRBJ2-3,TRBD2,ASSSGTSGSTDTQY
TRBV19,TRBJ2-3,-,ASSMSGADTQY
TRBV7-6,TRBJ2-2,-,ASSPQDYTGELF
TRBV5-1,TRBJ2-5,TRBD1,ASSFEGQGAGETQY
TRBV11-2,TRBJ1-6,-,ASSLKGPVGALH
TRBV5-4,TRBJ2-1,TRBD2,ASSLVIQRGFGRDEQF
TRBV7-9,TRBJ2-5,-,ASSLSGIGETQY
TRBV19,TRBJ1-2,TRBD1,ASSIAGTGDYGYT
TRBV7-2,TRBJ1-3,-,ASSVQVLAGNTIY
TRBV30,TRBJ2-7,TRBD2,AWSRSSGGGYQY
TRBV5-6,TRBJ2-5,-,ASSFRSTKETQY
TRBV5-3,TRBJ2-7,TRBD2,ARSLVVREGTYEQY
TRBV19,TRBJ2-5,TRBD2,ASRGLAVGETQY
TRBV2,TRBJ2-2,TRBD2,ASSRLAGNTGELF
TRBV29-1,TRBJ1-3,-,SVESGNTIY
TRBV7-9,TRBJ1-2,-,ASLLADNYGYT
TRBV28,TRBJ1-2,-,ASSFLRATNYGYT
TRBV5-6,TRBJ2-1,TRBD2,ASSLEASGDLLSYNEQF
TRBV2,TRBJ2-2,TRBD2,ASSGGTSGNTGELF
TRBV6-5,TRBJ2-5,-,ASTEGPVLGTQY
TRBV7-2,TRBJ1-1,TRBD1,ASSLLGQMNTEAF
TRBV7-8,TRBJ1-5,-,ASSLPSSNQPQH
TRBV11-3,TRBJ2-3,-,ASSLEGGEDTQY
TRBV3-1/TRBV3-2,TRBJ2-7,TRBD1,ASSNRDRFPYEQY
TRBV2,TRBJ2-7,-,ASRQGEREQY
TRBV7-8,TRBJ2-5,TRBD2,ASSSLTSGAETQY
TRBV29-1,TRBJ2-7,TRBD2,SVVIGEGQY
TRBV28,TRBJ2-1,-,ASSSPSRGYNEQF